The rows below give T cell receptor beta chains drawn from one sample of a study of T cell responses to AZD1222 COVID-19 vaccine. Assay used: immunoSEQ multiplex PCR; TCRdb lists only in-frame clones, some missing. Here the sample spans some 190,000 clones, 80% to 95% being singletons. Here the sequenced sample was peripheral blood, taken 28 days after the second AZD1222 dose. The receptors come from an adult who received the AZD1222 COVID-19 vaccine. The CDR3 runs from the conserved cysteine through the conserved F or W. The D gene is left open where the match is weak. Clone size is given for some rows only: seen once, a few or many times, or a class if the clone is expanded.

TGCGCCAGCAGCCCAACATCGGGCCTGCCCAGGACCCAGTACTTC | CASSPTSGLPRTQYF | TRBJ2-5 | 15 | NA | NA | TRBV5-1
TGCGCCAGCAGCTTGGAGGGGCGCAGGGGCGCTGAAGCTTTCTTT | CASSLEGRRGAEAFF | TRBJ1-1 | 15 | NA | NA | TRBV5-1
TGTGCCAGCAGCCCCCCCGGGAATGAAAAACTGTTTTTT | CASSPPGNEKLFF | TRBJ1-4 | 13 | NA | NA | TRBV12-3/TRBV12-4
TGTGCCAGCAGTTATATCGACGGGCAAACAGAGCAGTACTTC | CASSYIDGQTEQYF | TRBJ2-7 | 14 | NA | NA | TRBV6-6
TGCGCCAGCAGTGAGTCGGGGCCAGCGGTCTTCTTC | CASSESGPAVFF | TRBJ1-2 | 12 | NA | NA | TRBV10-1
TGTGCCAGCAGCCTCTGGGCACCTGACGATCCCAAAAACATTCAGTACTTC | CASSLWAPDDPKNIQYF | TRBJ2-4 | 17 | NA | NA | TRBV5-5
TGTGCCAGCAGCTCCCTACAGGGGCGGGTCGATAATTCACCCCTCCACTTT | CASSSLQGRVDNSPLHF | TRBJ1-6 | 17 | TRBD1 | NA | TRBV7-9
TGTGCCAGCAGCCCCTTGCTTAGCAATGAGCAGTTCTTC | CASSPLLSNEQFF | TRBJ2-1 | 13 | NA | NA | TRBV12-3/TRBV12-4
TGTGCCAGTCGAGTGAGCGTTCAAGAGACCCAGTACTTC | CASRVSVQETQYF | TRBJ2-5 | 13 | NA | NA | TRBV7-2
TGTGCCAGCAGCGCACGGAGGACCTATGGCTACACCTTC | CASSARRTYGYTF | TRBJ1-2 | 13 | NA | NA | TRBV11-2
TGTGCCAGCAGTTATACAGGACGTAGCAATCAGCCCCAGCATTTT | CASSYTGRSNQPQHF | TRBJ1-5 | 15 | NA | NA | TRBV6-2/TRBV6-3
TGTGCTAGCAGCCTCTATAGCGGGAGTAACTATGAGCAGTTCTTC | CASSLYSGSNYEQFF | TRBJ2-1 | 15 | TRBD2 | NA | TRBV7-7
TGTGCCAGCAGCCCACTGGGGGCGGGAGGGTCCCAAGAGACCCAGTACTTC | CASSPLGAGGSQETQYF | TRBJ2-5 | 17 | TRBD2 | NA | TRBV3-1/TRBV3-2
TGTGCCAGTAGTATGATAGGCACCTACTCTGGAAACACCATATATTTT | CASSMIGTYSGNTIYF | TRBJ1-3 | 16 | NA | NA | TRBV19
TGCGCCAGCAGTGAGTCACGGCCCCCTGGAAACACCATATATTTT | CASSESRPPGNTIYF | TRBJ1-3 | 15 | NA | NA | TRBV10-2
TGTGCCAGCAGCCTACAGGGGTTGAAGGTGCTAGAGTTCTTC | CASSLQGLKVLEFF | TRBJ2-1 | 14 | TRBD1 | NA | TRBV7-2
TGTGCCAGTAGGACAGGGGCCGAGGGAGATACGCAGTATTTT | CASRTGAEGDTQYF | TRBJ2-3 | 14 | TRBD1 | once | TRBV19
TGCAGTGCTAGTCTGGGGGCGCCTCACAATGAGCAGTTCTTC | CSASLGAPHNEQFF | TRBJ2-1 | 14 | NA | once | TRBV20-1
TGTGCCTGGAGTGTCCATGAAGCGAACACTGAAGCTTTCTTT | CAWSVHEANTEAFF | TRBJ1-1 | 14 | NA | NA | TRBV30
TGTGCCAGCAGTGGGCAGGTTTCCTACGAGCAGTACTTC | CASSGQVSYEQYF | TRBJ2-7 | 13 | NA | NA | TRBV2
TGTGCCAGCAGTTATGGGGACAGCGACTATGGCTACACCTTC | CASSYGDSDYGYTF | TRBJ1-2 | 14 | TRBD1 | NA | TRBV6-5
TGTGCCAGTCTAGGTCAGGGGACGGAACTTTTTTTT | CASLGQGTELFF | TRBJ1-5 | 12 | NA | NA | TRBV19
TGTGCCAGCTCCAGACAGACAGAAGCTTTCTTT | CASSRQTEAFF | TRBJ1-1 | 11 | NA | NA | TRBV18
TGTGCCAGCAGCTTAAGAAGGGACACCGGGGAGCTGTTTTTT | CASSLRRDTGELFF | TRBJ2-2 | 14 | NA | NA | TRBV11-3
TGTGCCAGCAGGCGAAGGGAGTTCAAGGCAACTAATGAAAAACTGTTTTTT | CASRRREFKATNEKLFF | TRBJ1-4 | 17 | NA | NA | TRBV3-1/TRBV3-2
TGTGCCAGCTCCCGAAAGGGGGCCGTTAACTATGGCTACACCTTC | CASSRKGAVNYGYTF | TRBJ1-2 | 15 | TRBD1 | NA | TRBV18
TGTGCCAGCAGCTTGGGACAGAGACTCTACGAGCAGTACTTC | CASSLGQRLYEQYF | TRBJ2-7 | 14 | NA | NA | TRBV5-5
TGTGCCAGCAGTCTTTCCGGGACTCGTCCGGGTGAGCAGTTCTTC | CASSLSGTRPGEQFF | TRBJ2-1 | 15 | NA | NA | TRBV7-2
TGTGCCAGCAGCCTTCGGACAGAATTAGCAACTAATGAAAAACTGTTTTTT | CASSLRTELATNEKLFF | TRBJ1-4 | 17 | NA | NA | TRBV3-1/TRBV3-2
TGTGCCAGCAGCCCGCGCCGCGGGAGAGGAACAGATACGCAGTATTTT | CASSPRRGRGTDTQYF | TRBJ2-3 | 16 | TRBD2 | NA | TRBV11-3
TGCGCCAGCAGCCCCGGGACTAGCGGGGACAATGAGCAGTTCTTC | CASSPGTSGDNEQFF | TRBJ2-1 | 15 | TRBD2 | NA | TRBV4-1
TGTGCCAGTAGTTCGTTGACAGGGGGCACTGAAGCTTTCTTT | CASSSLTGGTEAFF | TRBJ1-1 | 14 | TRBD1 | NA | TRBV19
TGTGCCAGCAGTGCGGGACAGAACTCACCCCTCCACTTT | CASSAGQNSPLHF | TRBJ1-6 | 13 | TRBD1 | NA | TRBV2
TGTGCCACCAGCGGTTTCCGAGGGGGTCCCTACGAGCAGTACTTC | CATSGFRGGPYEQYF | TRBJ2-7 | 15 | NA | few | TRBV15
TGTGCCAGCAACCTATTCAGGGTGAACACTGAAGCTTTCTTT | CASNLFRVNTEAFF | TRBJ1-1 | 14 | NA | NA | TRBV2
TGCAGCGTCACCGGGACAGGGGGAGCCAAAAACATTCAGTACTTC | CSVTGTGGAKNIQYF | TRBJ2-4 | 15 | TRBD1 | NA | TRBV29-1
TGTGCCAGCACCAAGACCCTGAATAATGAAAAACTGTTTTTT | CASTKTLNNEKLFF | TRBJ1-4 | 14 | NA | NA | TRBV6-5